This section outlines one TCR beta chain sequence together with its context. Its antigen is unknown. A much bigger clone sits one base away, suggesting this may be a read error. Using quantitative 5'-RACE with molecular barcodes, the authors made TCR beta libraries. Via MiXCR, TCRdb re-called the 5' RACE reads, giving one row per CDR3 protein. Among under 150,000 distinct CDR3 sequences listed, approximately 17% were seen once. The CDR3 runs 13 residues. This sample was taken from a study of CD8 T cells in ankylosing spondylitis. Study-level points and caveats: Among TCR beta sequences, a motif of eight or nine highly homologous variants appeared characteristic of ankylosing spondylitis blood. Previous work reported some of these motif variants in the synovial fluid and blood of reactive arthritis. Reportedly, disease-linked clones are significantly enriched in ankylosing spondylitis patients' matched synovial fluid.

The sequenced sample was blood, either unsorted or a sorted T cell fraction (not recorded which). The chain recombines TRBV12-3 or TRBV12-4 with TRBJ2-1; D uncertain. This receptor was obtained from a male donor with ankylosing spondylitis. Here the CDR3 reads CVSSLAPIYEQFF. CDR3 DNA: TGTGTCAGCAGTTTAGCCCCTATCTATGAGCAGTTCTTC.